This T cell receptor (beta chain) was captured in a study of T-cell reconstitution after alpha-beta-depleted transplantation in children. With 4 bases clipped from V and 5 bases from J, the junction kept 1 base outside the gene matches. The CDR3 runs to 13 residues. Germline assignment: CDR1 KGHDR and CDR2 SFDVKD. This clonotype was recorded a few times. What it recognizes is unknown. Construction of the TCRbeta library involved unique molecular identifiers. MiXCR was run by TCRdb on the PCR reads, yielding one entry per CDR3 protein. The sample holds almost 600,000 distinct CDR3 sequences, 25% to 30% seen once. Overall study findings and caveats: High day-60 TCRbeta diversity in some patients came from surviving recipient T cells and thymic progenitors.

Sequencing was performed on PBMCs, taken before TCRalphabeta/CD19-depleted stem cell transplant. The chain recombines TRBV24-1 with TRBJ1-2; 9 bases agree with TRBD1. This sequence was found in a boy younger than two with Wiskott-Aldrich syndrome, due to receive a stem cell transplant. The CDR3 nucleotides read TGTGCCACCAGTGACGACAGGGGGTATGGCTACACCTTC. This encodes CATSDDRGYGYTF.